Below, 9 T cell receptor beta chains from the same sample are listed, as sequenced in a study of beta chain features in type 1 diabetes. The antigens of these receptors remain unknown. Every bit of the isolated RNA underwent reverse transcription, so sequencing read expressed TCRB transcripts. TCRdb keeps only in-frame clones here, not all; method: immunoSEQ multiplex PCR. The sample lists fewer than 300,000 clones, 20% occurring once. Study-wide results and limits: People with Type 1 diabetes carried modestly yet significantly shorter TCRB CDR3s in all four CD4+ subsets.

The source material was naive CD4+ T cells from blood. Every receptor here comes from a woman aged 40-49 years with type 1 diabetes.

This clone was seen only a few times. The gene calls are TRBV11-2 and TRBJ1-2, with D possibly being TRBD1 (5 bases). Per germline, CDR1 SGHAT and CDR2 FQNNGV. The CDR3 length is 14 residues. V was clipped by 1 base and J by 8 bases, with 14 bases between them. The CDR3 DNA sequence: TGTGCCAGCAGCTTAGGCAGGGACTCTATCGGCTACACCTTC. Translating it yields CASSLGRDSIGYTF.

This clone was seen a handful of times. The V and J genes are TRBV7-2 and TRBJ2-3; D not certain. This CDR3 comprises 13 residues. V was pared by 5 bases and J by 6 bases, with 12 bases between. The V gene's germline CDR1 is SGHTA and CDR2 FQGNSA. CDR3 sequence reads: CASSPYLSDTQYF. Written as DNA, the CDR3 is TGTGCCAGCAGCCCCTACCTTAGCGATACGCAGTATTTT.

The chain uses TRBV29-1 and TRBJ1-1; the match to TRBD1 covers 8 bases. V trimming: 8 bases; J trimming: 1 base; junction bases outside the gene matches: 3. CDR1 SQVTM and CDR2 ANQGSEA come from the germline V gene. CDR3 length: 12 residues. CDR3 sequence reads: CSYDRGNTEAFF. In DNA form, the CDR3 reads TGCAGCTACGACAGGGGGAACACTGAAGCTTTCTTT.

V usage is TRBV28 and J usage is TRBJ1-2; maybe TRBD1 (5 bases). CDR1 MDHEN and CDR2 SYDVKM come from the germline V gene. The CDR3 runs to 12 residues. V was clipped by 8 bases and J by 6 bases, with 13 bases between them. The CDR3 DNA reads TGTGCCAGCTTACAAGGGGAAAATGGCTACACCTTC. It is translated as CASLQGENGYTF.

CDR3 sequence reads: CASSSTSGSIEQFF. The CDR3 nucleotides read TGTGCCAGCAGCTCTACTAGCGGGAGTATTGAGCAGTTCTTC. V is TRBV9 and J is TRBJ2-1; 11 bases are a match to TRBD2. Germline-derived CDR1 and CDR2 are SGDLS and YYNGEE. V lost 4 bases to trimming and J lost 9 bases; unmatched junction nucleotides: 6. This CDR3 has 14 amino acids.

This clone was counted only a few times. This sequence joins TRBV11-2 and TRBJ2-5; 7 bases line up with TRBD2. The ends lost 4 bases at V and 3 bases at J; junction bases unmatched: 5. The CDR3 covers 14 residues. Germline CDR1 and CDR2: SGHAT and FQNNGV. The CDR3 spells CASSSRLAEETQYF. The CDR3 DNA follows: TGTGCCAGCAGCTCCAGACTAGCAGAAGAGACCCAGTACTTC.

In this sample, this clone turned up a few times. The rearrangement joins TRBV7-8 to TRBJ1-5, with unresolved D. Germline assignment: CDR1 SGHVS and CDR2 FQNEAQ. This CDR3 contains 15 residues. The V gene lost 1 base and the J gene lost 1 base, with 8 bases spanning the gap. The CDR3, as DNA: TGTGCCAGCAGCTTAGGCTGGCAGAGCAATCAGCCCCAGCATTTT. It translates to CASSLGWQSNQPQHF.

This clone was counted a few times. The rearrangement uses TRBV4-1 and TRBJ1-1, with D hard to call. Germline loops: CDR1 MGHRA, CDR2 YSYEKL. Trimming took 4 bases from V and 2 from J, leaving 14 bases between them. This CDR3 is built from 15 residues. CDR3 loop: CASSPGTDLNTEAFF. Here the CDR3 DNA reads TGCGCCAGCAGCCCTGGTACAGACCTTAACACTGAAGCTTTCTTT.

This clone was observed a few times. The chain carries TRBV28 and TRBJ1-5; D may be TRBD1 (5 bases). V gave up 3 bases and J gave up 7 bases, with 13 bases separating them. CDR1 is MDHEN and CDR2 is SYDVKM in the germline V gene. The CDR3 is 14 residues long. In DNA form, the CDR3 reads TGTGCCAGCAGTTTCTCAGGGTATGACCAGCCCCAGCATTTT. Its protein product is CASSFSGYDQPQHF. The full variable domain, completed using reference TRBV28 and TRBJ1-5, is DVKVTQSSRYLVKRTGEKVFLECVQDMDHENMFWYRQDPGLGLRLIYFSYDVKMKEKGDIPEGYSVSREKKERFSLILESASTNQTSMYLCASSFSGYDQPQHFGDGTRLSIL.